This T cell receptor (beta chain) was identified during a study of cytomegalovirus exposure and HLA in healthy donors. The V gene lost 3 bases and the J gene lost 7 bases, with 10 bases spanning the gap. CDR3 size: 13 residues. CDR1 and CDR2 from the germline V gene are SGHTA and FQGNSA. The PCR contained 60 Vbeta and 13 Jbeta primers. Here immunoSEQ multiplex PCR was the method, and the copy in TCRdb shows in-frame clones only, minus some. The sample comprises tens of thousands of clones, around 80% of which are singletons, and approximately 5.9% rests with the top ten. Sequenced material: PBMCs. This TCR came from a male donor in good health and CMV-seronegative. The chain links TRBV7-2 to TRBJ2-1; TRBD2 might be the D (5 bases). DNA of the CDR3: TGTGCCAGCAGCTTTACTAGGGATAATGAGCAGTTCTTC. Translation gives CASSFTRDNEQFF.